The 23 T cell receptor beta chains given below trace back to one sample, sequenced in a study of cytomegalovirus exposure and HLA in healthy donors. Both 60 Vbeta primers and 13 Jbeta primers went into the PCR. The protocol was immunoSEQ multiplex PCR, while the TCRdb copy is restricted to in-frame clones and leaves out a portion. The sample lists about 110,000 clones, 86% occurring once. Source material: PBMCs. These receptors all stem from a man aged 40-49 years in good health and CMV-seronegative.

The chain links TRBV13 to TRBJ1-2; TRBD1 aligns across 7 bases. Germline lookup yields CDR1 PRHDT and CDR2 FYEKMQ (reference sequence). The trim removed 0 bases at V and 0 bases at J, leaving 7 bases unmatched. This CDR3 comprises 17 residues. The CDR3 loop reads CASSLGSLGQANYGYTF. The CDR3 DNA follows: TGTGCCAGCAGCTTAGGCTCCCTCGGACAGGCTAACTATGGCTACACCTTC.

The chain has TRBV30 and TRBJ1-1; D gene unclear. Germline CDR1 GTSNPN, CDR2 SVGIG (reference sequence). Trimming shortened V by 0 bases and J by 4 bases, and 9 bases separated the two germline ends. The CDR3 length is 13 residues. The CDR3 is CAWSVLRGTEAFF. DNA of the CDR3: TGTGCCTGGAGTGTACTCCGGGGCACTGAAGCTTTCTTT.

The chain joins TRBV9 to TRBJ1-3; 8 nucleotides match TRBD1. Per germline, CDR1 SGDLS and CDR2 YYNGEE. The CDR3 sequence is 15 residues long. V lost 4 bases and J lost 0; bases outside the gene matches: 3. The CDR3 is CASSPTGGSGNTIYF. Here the CDR3 DNA reads TGTGCCAGCAGCCCCACAGGGGGCTCTGGAAACACCATATATTTT.

V usage is TRBV4-1 and J usage is TRBJ1-5; possibly TRBD1 for D (5 bases). Trimming took 4 bases from V and 4 from J, leaving 14 bases between them. Germline CDR1 reads MGHRA; CDR2 reads YSYEKL. This CDR3 has 15 amino acids. Here the CDR3 reads CASSRDGRANQPQHF. CDR3 coding DNA: TGCGCCAGCAGCCGCGATGGCAGGGCGAATCAGCCCCAGCATTTT.

The CDR3 here is CASSPPGSNTEAFF. CDR3 nucleotides: TGTGCCAGCAGCCCACCGGGATCCAACACTGAAGCTTTCTTT. V and J are TRBV7-8 and TRBJ1-1; unclear D gene. Deletions cut 5 bases from V and 2 bases from J, with 12 bases between. Per the germline V gene, CDR1 is SGHVS and CDR2 is FQNEAQ. The CDR3 loop spans 14 amino acids. Complete variable domain (other parts from reference TRBV7-8 and TRBJ1-1): GAGVSQSPRYKVAKRGQDVALRCDPISGHVSLFWYQQALGQGPEFLTYFQNEAQLDKSGLPSDRFFAERPEGSVSTLKIQRTQQEDSAVYLCASSPPGSNTEAFFGQGTRLTVV.

This chain links TRBV27 with TRBJ1-3; tentatively, D is TRBD1 (5 bases). The germline V gene encodes CDR1 MNHEY and CDR2 SMNVEV (reference sequence). The CDR3 runs 14 residues. Trimming took 3 bases from V and 1 from J, leaving 7 bases between them. Here the CDR3 reads CASSFQGSGNTIYF. The CDR3 nucleotides are TGTGCCAGCAGTTTTCAGGGTTCTGGAAACACCATATATTTT.

This rearrangement joins TRBV5-1 to TRBJ1-2, with 7 bases fitting TRBD1. Germline V gene lookup returns CDR1 SGHRS and CDR2 YFSETQ. V was clipped by 0 bases and J by 7 bases; unmatched bases: 12. The CDR3 sequence is 16 residues long. The CDR3 region is CASSLGTVGQTSGYTF. The DNA for the CDR3 is TGCGCCAGCAGCTTGGGGACCGTGGGACAGACTAGTGGCTACACCTTC.

The gene calls are TRBV5-6 and TRBJ1-1; 7 bases match TRBD1. Germline V gene sequence: CDR1 SGHDT, CDR2 YYEEEE. The CDR3 is 18 residues long. V dropped 2 bases and J dropped 1; count of bases not matched to a gene: 14. The CDR3: CASSFPGATGTANTEAFF. Here the CDR3 DNA reads TGTGCCAGCAGCTTTCCTGGTGCGACCGGGACAGCGAACACTGAAGCTTTCTTT.

This chain connects TRBV30 to TRBJ2-7, with 7 bases lining up with TRBD1. CDR1 is GTSNPN and CDR2 is SVGIG in the germline V gene (reference sequence). V was pared by 5 bases and J by 1 base, with 8 bases of the junction left unmatched. The CDR3 totals 14 residues. CDR3 in DNA: TGTGCCTGGGTCCGGGACAGCTCTTCCTACGAGCAGTACTTC. This gives the protein CAWVRDSSSYEQYF.

The chain joins TRBV7-2 to TRBJ2-7, with a weak D call TRBD1 (5 bases). The length of the CDR3 is 12 residues. Germline CDR1 is SGHTA and CDR2 is FQGNSA. The V gene lost 0 bases and the J gene lost 9 bases, with 9 bases spanning the gap. The CDR3 sequence: CASSLAQGVQYF. CDR3 nucleotides: TGTGCCAGCAGCTTAGCGCAAGGGGTGCAGTACTTC.

The chain employs TRBV4-3 and TRBJ1-1; the D gene is possibly TRBD1 (6 bases). The CDR3 extends over 13 amino acids. CDR1 is LGHNA, CDR2 YSLEER, per germline. Trimming left V 4 bases short and J 0 bases short, with 6 bases between. DNA of the CDR3: TGCGCCAGCAGCCGGACAGTGAACACTGAAGCTTTCTTT. It is translated as CASSRTVNTEAFF.

The chain has TRBV30 and TRBJ1-6, with 8 bases fitting TRBD1. Per germline, CDR1 GTSNPN and CDR2 SVGIG (reference sequence). J was trimmed by 7 bases and V by 2 bases; bases with no gene match: 1. The CDR3 is 13 residues long. The CDR3: CAWSQGANSPLHF. CDR3 nucleotides: TGTGCCTGGAGTCAGGGGGCCAATTCACCCCTCCACTTT.

V is TRBV29-1 and J is TRBJ2-5, with D possibly being TRBD1 (6 bases). This CDR3 is 13 amino acids long. Germline V gene sequence: CDR1 SQVTM, CDR2 ANQGSEA. V shed 7 bases and J shed 1 base, with 13 bases lying between them. CDR3 in amino acids: CSAAPGVQETQYF. The CDR3 DNA is TGCAGCGCCGCCCCAGGGGTCCAAGAGACCCAGTACTTC.

The chain employs TRBV10-2 and TRBJ2-1; D not resolved. With 4 bases removed from V and 4 bases from J, the gap between germline ends came to 14 bases. The CDR3 is 15 amino acids. Germline V gives CDR1 WSHSY, CDR2 SAAADI. CDR3 DNA sequence: TGCGCCAGCAGTGGGTCCCAGATTACATACAATGAGCAGTTCTTC. Translated: CASSGSQITYNEQFF.

This chain joins TRBV6-5 and TRBJ2-7; 7 positions agree with TRBD1. The V gene's germline CDR1 is MNHEY and CDR2 SVGAGI. There are 14 residues in the CDR3. The V gene end was trimmed by 2 bases and the J gene end by 4 bases; junction bases not matched to a gene: 5. CDR3 nucleotides: TGTGCCAGCAGTTACGACAGGGTGAATTACGAGCAGTACTTC. Its translation: CASSYDRVNYEQYF.

V and J are TRBV5-1 and TRBJ1-1, with TRBD1 matching over 10 bases. Germline-derived CDR1 and CDR2 are SGHRS and YFSETQ. The V gene end was trimmed by 3 bases and the J gene end by 0 bases; junction bases not matched to a gene: 5. CDR3 length: 16 amino acids. The CDR3 region has the DNA TGCGCCAGCAGCTCAGGGACAGGGGCCGTGAACACTGAAGCTTTCTTT. Protein: CASSSGTGAVNTEAFF.

V and J are TRBV5-1 and TRBJ1-5; D ambiguous. Germline-derived CDR1 and CDR2 are SGHRS and YFSETQ. The germline V and J ends were trimmed by 0 bases and 4 bases, with 8 bases remaining between them. The CDR3 extends over 14 amino acids. The CDR3 DNA is TGCGCCAGCAGCTTGGGAGGTTATAATCAGCCCCAGCATTTT. It codes for CASSLGGYNQPQHF.

CDR3 amino acids: CAWSLLVSVQETQYF. The CDR3 region has the DNA TGTGCCTGGAGTCTACTTGTCAGCGTGCAAGAGACCCAGTACTTC. This rearrangement joins TRBV30 to TRBJ2-5; D is uncertain. Per germline, CDR1 GTSNPN and CDR2 SVGIG (reference sequence). Trimming left V 2 bases short and J 2 bases short, with 15 bases between. CDR3 size: 15 residues.

The gene calls are TRBV28 and TRBJ1-5; D gene ambiguous. V was clipped by 4 bases and J by 6 bases, with 19 bases between them. The germline V gene encodes CDR1 MDHEN and CDR2 SYDVKM. The length of the CDR3 is 16 residues. This CDR3 is CASSWIPPRVGQPQHF. As DNA, the CDR3 is TGTGCCAGCAGTTGGATCCCCCCGAGGGTTGGTCAGCCCCAGCATTTT.

The chain joins TRBV9 to TRBJ2-1, with unresolved D. Trimming shortened V by 0 bases and J by 4 bases, and 8 bases separated the two germline ends. CDR1 and CDR2 from the germline V gene are SGDLS and YYNGEE. The CDR3 spans 14 residues. This chain's CDR3 is CASSVAGLYNEQFF. The CDR3 bases are TGTGCCAGCAGCGTAGCCGGGTTATACAATGAGCAGTTCTTC.

The chain carries TRBV27 and TRBJ1-1; 9 nucleotides line up with TRBD1. V gave up 10 bases and J gave up 0 bases; unmatched junction bases: 6. CDR1 MNHEY and CDR2 SMNVEV come from the germline V gene (reference sequence). The CDR3 has 14 amino acids. The CDR3 spells CATYRQGVNTEAFF. The CDR3 DNA sequence: TGTGCCACCTACAGACAGGGGGTGAACACTGAAGCTTTCTTT.

This clone was detected once. The V call is TRBV25-1, the J call TRBJ2-2, with D possibly being TRBD2 (6 bases). This CDR3 spans 16 amino acids. Trimming left V 1 base short and J 0 bases short, with 9 bases between. Germline CDR1 MGHDK, CDR2 SYGVNS. The CDR3 is CASSESLAPNTGELFF. CDR3 sequence (DNA): TGTGCCAGCAGTGAATCTCTAGCGCCGAACACCGGGGAGCTGTTTTTT.

The chain uses TRBV30 and TRBJ2-3; 8 bases fit TRBD1. The CDR3 is 15 residues long. Looked up from germline, CDR1 is GTSNPN and CDR2 is SVGIG (reference sequence). V was clipped by 3 bases and J by 1 base; unmatched bases: 6. The chain's CDR3 is CAWRGVRGRTDTQYF. The CDR3 DNA sequence: TGTGCCTGGAGAGGCGTCAGGGGGCGCACAGATACGCAGTATTTT.